The 8 T cell receptor beta chains given below trace back to one sample, sequenced in a study of PD-L1 blockade in urothelial cancer. Data came from immunoSEQ multiplex PCR; TCRdb stores just in-frame clones and leaves some out. The sample has around 120,000 clones; under 85% are singletons. Sequenced material: PBMCs, taken around atezolizumab (anti-PD-L1) treatment. Receptors were obtained from a man in his fifties with urothelial cancer.

The DNA for the CDR3 is TGTGCCAGCAGCGTAGGAGGGGGCGTAGGCTACACCTTC. Translation gives CASSVGGGVGYTF. The J gene is TRBJ1-2, the V gene TRBV9; 7 positions match TRBD1. The germline gives CDR1 SGDLS, CDR2 YYNGEE. The CDR3 totals 13 residues. V was pared by 0 bases and J by 8 bases, with 4 bases of the junction left unmatched. Complete variable domain (other parts from reference TRBV9 and TRBJ1-2): DSGVTQTPKHLITATGQRVTLRCSPRSGDLSVYWYQQSLDQGLQFLIQYYNGEERAKGNILERFSAQQFPDLHSELNLSSLELGDSALYFCASSVGGGVGYTFGSGTRLTVV.

The V gene is TRBV19, the J gene TRBJ2-7; 9 nucleotides agree with TRBD1. Per the germline V gene, CDR1 is LNHDA and CDR2 is SQIVND (reference sequence). The CDR3 runs to 12 residues. CDR3 in amino acids: CSGDRATYEQYF. DNA of the CDR3: TGTTCCGGGGACAGGGCTACCTACGAGCAGTACTTC. Full variable domain (remainder filled in from reference TRBV19 and TRBJ2-7): DGGITQSPKYLFRKEGQNVTLSCEQNLNHDAMYWYRQDPGQGLRLIYYSQIVNDFQKGDIAEGYSVSREKKESFPLTVTSAQKNPTAFYLCSGDRATYEQYFGPGTRLTVT.

This clone was counted once. The chain recombines TRBV6-1 with TRBJ2-2, with D hard to call. Germline V gene lookup returns CDR1 MNHNS and CDR2 SASEGT. Trimming pared 5 bases from V and 2 bases from J, leaving 6 bases between. This CDR3 is built from 13 residues. Here the CDR3 reads CASSIQNTGELFF. CDR3 nucleotide sequence: TGTGCCAGCAGTATACAAAACACCGGGGAGCTGTTTTTT.

This rearrangement joins TRBV27 to TRBJ1-6; the D is unclear. The CDR3 contains 13 residues. Trimming removed 7 bases at V and 9 bases at J, with 13 bases between. Germline CDR1 and CDR2: MNHEY and SMNVEV (reference sequence). In DNA, the CDR3 is TGTGCCAGCATGACGGGGAACGGTTCACCCCTCCACTTT. Translating it yields CASMTGNGSPLHF.

The chain combines TRBV6-5 with TRBJ2-1; 8 bases align to TRBD2. The CDR3 has 15 amino acids. The germline V gene encodes CDR1 MNHEY and CDR2 SVGAGI. Unmatched junction bases numbered 9, after V lost 6 bases and J lost 5 bases. CDR3 sequence (DNA): TGTGCCAGCAGCCCAGGTACTAGCGGAGACAATGAGCAGTTCTTC. Translated, it gives CASSPGTSGDNEQFF.

This rearrangement joins TRBV7-3 to TRBJ2-5; D is unresolved. Germline CDR1 reads SGHTA; CDR2 reads FQGTGA. The CDR3 is made up of 13 amino acids. Between the trimmed V and J ends, which lost 2 bases and 0 bases, there was a span of 4 bases. CDR3 region: CASSLSNQETQYF. DNA for the CDR3: TGTGCCAGCAGCTTATCCAACCAAGAGACCCAGTACTTC. Filled out from reference TRBV7-3 and TRBJ2-5, the complete variable domain reads GAGVSQTPSNKVTEKGKYVELRCDPISGHTALYWYRQSLGQGPEFLIYFQGTGAADDSGLPNDRFFAVRPEGSVSTLKIQRTERGDSAVYLCASSLSNQETQYFGPGTRLLVL.

The rearrangement uses TRBV7-8 and TRBJ2-4, with TRBD1 as a possible D gene (5 bases). Germline lookup yields CDR1 SGHVS and CDR2 FQNEAQ. The CDR3 consists of 15 residues. V gave up 0 bases and J gave up 9 bases, with 15 bases separating them. As DNA, the CDR3 is TGTGCCAGCAGCTTAGCGTTGGCAGGGCCAAGCATTCAGTACTTC. Its protein product is CASSLALAGPSIQYF.

Only a few counts were recorded for this clone. The V call is TRBV2, the J call TRBJ2-1; TRBD2 matches 10 bases. The V gene's germline CDR1 is SNHLY and CDR2 FYNNEI. With 9 bases clipped from V and 4 bases from J, the junction kept 12 bases outside the gene matches. The CDR3 runs 16 residues. CDR3 coding DNA: TGTGCCAGTAGGGGATCTAGCGGGAGTTGGTACAATGAGCAGTTCTTC. It specifies CASRGSSGSWYNEQFF.